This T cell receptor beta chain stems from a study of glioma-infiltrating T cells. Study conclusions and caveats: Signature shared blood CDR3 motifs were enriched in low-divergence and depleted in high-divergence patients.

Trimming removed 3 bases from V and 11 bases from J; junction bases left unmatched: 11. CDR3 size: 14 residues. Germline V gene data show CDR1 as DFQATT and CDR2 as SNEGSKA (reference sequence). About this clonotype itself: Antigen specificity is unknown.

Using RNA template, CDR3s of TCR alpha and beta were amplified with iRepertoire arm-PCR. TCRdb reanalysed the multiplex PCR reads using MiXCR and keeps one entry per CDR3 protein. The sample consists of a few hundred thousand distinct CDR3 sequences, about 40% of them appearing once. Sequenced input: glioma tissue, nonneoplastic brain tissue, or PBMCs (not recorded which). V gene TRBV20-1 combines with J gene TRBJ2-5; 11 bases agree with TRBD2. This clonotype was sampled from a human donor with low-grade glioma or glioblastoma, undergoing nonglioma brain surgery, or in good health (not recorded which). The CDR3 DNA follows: TGCAGTGCTAGGGGACTAGCGGACTACAATGAGCAGTACTTC. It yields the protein CSARGLADYNEQYF.